This T cell receptor beta chain derives from a study of blood T cell repertoires in COVID-19 (dated by TCRdb to 2019 to 2021). Looking at the study overall: Samples covering the acute and convalescent phases of COVID-19 were provided by collaborators in the United States, Italy and Spain. Samples were obtained from the ongoing ImmuneRACE study (first 160 participants) and from about 1,300 subjects provided by 6 global collaborators. The prospective study material was composed of cDNA or gDNA derived from T cells, B-cell-depleted T cells, or PBMCs. Nearly every sample came with metadata listing a de-identified subject ID, COVID-19 status, age in years and sex. The repertoires were released in a freely available public database intended as a resource for research on the immune response to SARS-CoV-2. Where available, HLA class I and class II types were obtained from metadata supplied by the sample provider rather than from assay-based typing. Deeply sampled blood TCRbeta repertoires from subjects exposed to, actively infected with, or recovered from COVID-19 were included in the dataset. The study at large found these results: The amount of clinical and demographic metadata varied by source and participant and was provided uncurated.

Samples from volunteer blood donors who had recovered from COVID-19 were contributed by a second Seattle source. Collaborating institutions collected whole blood in K2EDTA tubes following their own protocols. For TCRbeta analysis, collaborators shipped samples in one of three forms: frozen whole blood, isolated PBMCs, or DNA extracted from either of those sample types. To note about this clone: Its antigen remains unidentified. No base qualities exist here, and no much larger clone lies one base off it.

The immunoSEQ Assay, a bias-controlled multiplex PCR, was used to amplify TCRbeta CDR3 regions from genomic DNA. As for the authors' bioinformatics: Nucleated cell counts per sample were estimated from amplification of reference gene primers within the assay. To quantify the absolute abundance of each unique TCRbeta CDR3 rearrangement, sequence reads were collapsed and filtered. For each sample, productive Simpson clonality was calculated as the square root of Simpson's diversity index across productive rearrangements. TCRdb obtained this table from immuneACCESS and retained in-frame rearrangements with V and J assigned. These tables miss some clones; where compared with another copy, unresolved V genes account for less than half of the shortfall, and the remainder is unexplained. Clone size and the V and J calls come from that table; the DNA yielded D and trimming. The sample table lists 200,000 to 300,000 clones, around 87% of them with a count of one. Around 7.8% of the sample belongs to the ten largest clones.

The trim is 0 bases for V and 8 bases for J, with a gap of 11 bases between the germline ends. CDR1 and CDR2 (SGHRS, YFSETQ) derive from the germline V gene. Including cysteine and phenylalanine, the CDR3 has 13 amino acids. The only DNA kept is the CDR3, 39 bases in frame from the first base. The chain was built from TRBV5-1 and TRBJ1-2, with an unclear D gene assignment. Source material: peripheral blood. The sequence was collected from a man between 60 and 70 years old who had recovered from COVID-19. The sequenced DNA: TGCGCCAGCAGCTTGGGGTCTTCGGGAGGCTACACCTTC. Its protein is CASSLGSSGGYTF. Beyond the CDR3, the reference TRBV5-1 and TRBJ1-2 genes provide the residues; the full variable domain reads: KAGVTQTPRYLIKTRGQQVTLSCSPISGHRSVSWYQQTPGQGLQFLFEYFSETQRNKGNFPGRFSGRQFSNSRSEMNVSTLELGDSALYLCASSLGSSGGYTFGSGTRLTVV.